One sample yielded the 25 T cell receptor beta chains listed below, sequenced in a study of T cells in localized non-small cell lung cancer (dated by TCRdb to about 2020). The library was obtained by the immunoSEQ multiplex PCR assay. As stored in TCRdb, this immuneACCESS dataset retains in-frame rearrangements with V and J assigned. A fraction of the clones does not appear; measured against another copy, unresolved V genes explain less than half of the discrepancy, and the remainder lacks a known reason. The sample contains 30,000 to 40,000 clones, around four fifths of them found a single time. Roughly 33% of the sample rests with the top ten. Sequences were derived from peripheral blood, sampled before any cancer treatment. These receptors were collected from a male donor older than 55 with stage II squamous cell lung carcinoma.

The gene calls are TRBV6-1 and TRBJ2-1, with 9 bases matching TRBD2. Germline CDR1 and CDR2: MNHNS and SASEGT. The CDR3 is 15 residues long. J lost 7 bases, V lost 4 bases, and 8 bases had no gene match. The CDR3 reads CASSVSGSNGNEQFF. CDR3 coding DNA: TGTGCCAGCAGTGTTAGCGGGAGTAACGGGAATGAGCAGTTCTTC.

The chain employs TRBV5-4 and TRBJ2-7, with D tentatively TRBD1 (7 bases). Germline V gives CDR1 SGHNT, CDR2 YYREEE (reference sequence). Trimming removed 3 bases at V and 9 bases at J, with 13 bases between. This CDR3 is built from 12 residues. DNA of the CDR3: TGTGCCAGCAGCTCACAGGGGAGGCGGCAGTACTTC. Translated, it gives CASSSQGRRQYF.

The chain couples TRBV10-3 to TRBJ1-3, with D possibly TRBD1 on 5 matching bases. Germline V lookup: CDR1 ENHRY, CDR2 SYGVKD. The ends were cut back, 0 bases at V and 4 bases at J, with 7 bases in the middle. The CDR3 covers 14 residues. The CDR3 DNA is TGTGCCATCAGTGAGTCTAGGGGAGGAAACACCATATATTTT. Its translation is CAISESRGGNTIYF.

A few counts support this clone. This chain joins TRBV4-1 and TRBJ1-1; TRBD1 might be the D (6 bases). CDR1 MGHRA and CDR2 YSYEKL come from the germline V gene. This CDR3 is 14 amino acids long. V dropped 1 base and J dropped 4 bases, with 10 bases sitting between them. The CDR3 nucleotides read TGCGCCAGCAGCCAAGTCCAGGGGACCACTGAAGCTTTCTTT. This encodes CASSQVQGTTEAFF.

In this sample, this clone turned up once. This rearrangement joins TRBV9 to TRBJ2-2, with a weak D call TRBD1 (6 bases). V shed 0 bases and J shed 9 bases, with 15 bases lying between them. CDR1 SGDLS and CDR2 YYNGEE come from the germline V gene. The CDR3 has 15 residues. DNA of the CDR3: TGTGCCAGCAGCGTAGATCAGGGGCCTGACCGGGAGCTGTTTTTT. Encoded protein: CASSVDQGPDRELFF.

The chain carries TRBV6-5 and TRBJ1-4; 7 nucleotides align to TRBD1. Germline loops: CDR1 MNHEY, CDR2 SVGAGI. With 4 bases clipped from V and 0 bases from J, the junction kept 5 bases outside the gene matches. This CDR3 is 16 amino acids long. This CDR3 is CASSSGTATTNEKLFF. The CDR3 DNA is TGTGCCAGCAGTTCCGGGACAGCCACAACTAATGAAAAACTGTTTTTT.

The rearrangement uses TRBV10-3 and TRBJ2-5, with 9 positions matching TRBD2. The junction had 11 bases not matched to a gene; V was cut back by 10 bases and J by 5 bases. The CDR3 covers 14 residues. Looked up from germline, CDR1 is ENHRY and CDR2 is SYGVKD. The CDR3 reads CATQWREGPETQYF. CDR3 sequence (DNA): TGTGCCACTCAGTGGCGGGAGGGCCCCGAGACCCAGTACTTC.

The CDR3 DNA reads TGTGCCAGTAGTATAGTCGGGCCTGGACCCCTCCACTTT. Translating gives CASSIVGPGPLHF. The chain recombines TRBV19 with TRBJ1-6; D unresolved. The V gene's germline CDR1 is LNHDA and CDR2 SQIVND (reference sequence). V was clipped by 1 base and J by 12 bases, with 10 bases between them. The CDR3 extends over 13 amino acids. Filled out from reference TRBV19 and TRBJ1-6, the complete variable domain reads DGGITQSPKYLFRKEGQNVTLSCEQNLNHDAMYWYRQDPGQGLRLIYYSQIVNDFQKGDIAEGYSVSREKKESFPLTVTSAQKNPTAFYLCASSIVGPGPLHFGNGTRLTVT.

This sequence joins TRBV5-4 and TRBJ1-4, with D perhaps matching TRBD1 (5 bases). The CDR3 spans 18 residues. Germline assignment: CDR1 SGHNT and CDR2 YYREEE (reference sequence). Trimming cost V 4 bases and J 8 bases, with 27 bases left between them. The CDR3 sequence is CASSIGPGTSRGEEKLFF. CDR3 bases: TGTGCCAGCAGCATAGGTCCCGGGACCTCAAGAGGCGAAGAAAAACTGTTTTTT. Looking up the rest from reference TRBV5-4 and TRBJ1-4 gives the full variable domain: ETGVTQSPTHLIKTRGQQVTLRCSSQSGHNTVSWYQQALGQGPQFIFQYYREEENGRGNFPPRFSGLQFPNYSSELNVNALELDDSALYLCASSIGPGTSRGEEKLFFGSGTQLSVL.

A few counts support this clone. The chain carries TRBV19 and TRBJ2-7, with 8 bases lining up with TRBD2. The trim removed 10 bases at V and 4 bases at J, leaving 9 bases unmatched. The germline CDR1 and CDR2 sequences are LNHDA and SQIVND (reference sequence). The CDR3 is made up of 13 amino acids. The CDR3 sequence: CATGGGSGYEQYF. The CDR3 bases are TGTGCCACCGGGGGGGGATCGGGGTACGAGCAGTACTTC.

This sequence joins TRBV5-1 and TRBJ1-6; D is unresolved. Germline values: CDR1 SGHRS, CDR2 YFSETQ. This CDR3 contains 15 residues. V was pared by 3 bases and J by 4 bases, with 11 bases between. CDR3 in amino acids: CASSSYDGYNSPLHF. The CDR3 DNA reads TGCGCCAGCAGCTCCTATGACGGGTATAATTCACCCCTCCACTTT.

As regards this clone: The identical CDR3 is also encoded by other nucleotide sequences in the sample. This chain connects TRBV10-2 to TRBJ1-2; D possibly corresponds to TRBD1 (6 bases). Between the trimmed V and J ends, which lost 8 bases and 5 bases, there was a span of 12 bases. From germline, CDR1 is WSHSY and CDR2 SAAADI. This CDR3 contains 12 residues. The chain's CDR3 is CASRTDSYGYTF. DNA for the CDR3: TGCGCCAGCCGGACAGATTCTTATGGCTACACCTTC.

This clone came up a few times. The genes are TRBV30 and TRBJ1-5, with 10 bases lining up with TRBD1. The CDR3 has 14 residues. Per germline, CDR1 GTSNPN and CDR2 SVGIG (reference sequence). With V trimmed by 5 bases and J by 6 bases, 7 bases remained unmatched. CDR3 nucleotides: TGTGCCTGGGGTCCGGGACAGGGGTTTCAGCCCCAGCATTTT. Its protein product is CAWGPGQGFQPQHF.

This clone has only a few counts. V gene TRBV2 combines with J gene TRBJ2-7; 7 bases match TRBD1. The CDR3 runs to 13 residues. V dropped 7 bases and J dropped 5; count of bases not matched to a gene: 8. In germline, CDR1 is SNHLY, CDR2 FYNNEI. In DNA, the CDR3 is TGTGCCAGCACCCGACAGGGAAACCACGAGCAGTACTTC. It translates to CASTRQGNHEQYF.

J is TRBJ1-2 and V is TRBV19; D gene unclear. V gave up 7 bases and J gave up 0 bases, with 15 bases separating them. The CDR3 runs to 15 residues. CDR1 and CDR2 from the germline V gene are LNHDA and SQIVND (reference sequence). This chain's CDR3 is CASISLGIPNYGYTF. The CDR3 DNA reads TGTGCCAGTATCTCACTCGGTATTCCTAACTATGGCTACACCTTC. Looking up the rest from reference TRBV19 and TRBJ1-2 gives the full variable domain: DGGITQSPKYLFRKEGQNVTLSCEQNLNHDAMYWYRQDPGQGLRLIYYSQIVNDFQKGDIAEGYSVSREKKESFPLTVTSAQKNPTAFYLCASISLGIPNYGYTFGSGTRLTVV.

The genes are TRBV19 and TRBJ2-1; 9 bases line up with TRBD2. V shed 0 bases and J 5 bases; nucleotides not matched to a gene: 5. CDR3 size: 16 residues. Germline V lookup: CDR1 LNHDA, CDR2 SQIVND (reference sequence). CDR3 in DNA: TGTGCCAGTAGTATAGAAAGACTAGCGGCCAACAATGAGCAGTTCTTC. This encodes CASSIERLAANNEQFF.

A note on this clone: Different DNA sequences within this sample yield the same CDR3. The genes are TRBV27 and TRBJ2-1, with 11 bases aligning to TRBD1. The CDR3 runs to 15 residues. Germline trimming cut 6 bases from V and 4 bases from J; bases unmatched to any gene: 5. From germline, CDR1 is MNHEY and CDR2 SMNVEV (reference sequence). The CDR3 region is CASSPGTGGYNEQFF. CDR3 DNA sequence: TGTGCCAGCAGCCCCGGGACAGGGGGATACAATGAGCAGTTCTTC.

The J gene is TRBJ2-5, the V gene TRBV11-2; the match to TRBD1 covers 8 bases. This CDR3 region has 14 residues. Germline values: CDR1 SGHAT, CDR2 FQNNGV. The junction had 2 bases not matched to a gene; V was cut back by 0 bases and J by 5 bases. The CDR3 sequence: CASSLERTGETQYF. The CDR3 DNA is TGTGCCAGCAGCTTAGAGCGGACAGGGGAGACCCAGTACTTC.

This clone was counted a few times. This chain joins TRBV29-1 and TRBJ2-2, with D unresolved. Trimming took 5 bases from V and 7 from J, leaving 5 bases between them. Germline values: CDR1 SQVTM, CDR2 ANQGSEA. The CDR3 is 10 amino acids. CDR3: CSVSHGELFF. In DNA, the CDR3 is TGCAGCGTTTCTCACGGGGAGCTGTTTTTT.

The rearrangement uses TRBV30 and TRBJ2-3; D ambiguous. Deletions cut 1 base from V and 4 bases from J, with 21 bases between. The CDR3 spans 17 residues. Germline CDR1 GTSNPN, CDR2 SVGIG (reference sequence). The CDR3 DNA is TGTGCCTGGAGTGATGCACGAGAGGTTCGAACCGCAGATACGCAGTATTTT. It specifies CAWSDAREVRTADTQYF.

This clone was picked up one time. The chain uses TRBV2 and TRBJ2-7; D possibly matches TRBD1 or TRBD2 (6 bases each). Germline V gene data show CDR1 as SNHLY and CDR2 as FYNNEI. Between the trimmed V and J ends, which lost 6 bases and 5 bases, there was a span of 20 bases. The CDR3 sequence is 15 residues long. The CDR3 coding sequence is TGTGCCAGCAGCCGAGCGGGCGACAGGTCCCACGAGCAGTACTTC. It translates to CASSRAGDRSHEQYF.

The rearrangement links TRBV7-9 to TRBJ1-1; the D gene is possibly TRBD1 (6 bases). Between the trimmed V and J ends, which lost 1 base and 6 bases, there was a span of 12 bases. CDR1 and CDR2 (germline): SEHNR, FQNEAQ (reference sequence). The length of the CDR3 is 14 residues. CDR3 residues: CASSLVGGVPEAFF. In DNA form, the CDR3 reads TGTGCCAGCAGCTTAGTAGGGGGGGTCCCTGAAGCTTTCTTT. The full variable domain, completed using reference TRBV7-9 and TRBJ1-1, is DTGVSQNPRHKITKRGQNVTFRCDPISEHNRLYWYRQTLGQGPEFLTYFQNEAQLEKSRLLSDRFSAERPKGSFSTLEIQRTEQGDSAMYLCASSLVGGVPEAFFGQGTRLTVV.

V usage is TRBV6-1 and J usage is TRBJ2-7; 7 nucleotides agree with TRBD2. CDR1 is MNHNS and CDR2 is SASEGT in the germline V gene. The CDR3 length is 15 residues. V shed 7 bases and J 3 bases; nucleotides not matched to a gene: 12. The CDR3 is CASTIDPGGNYEQYF. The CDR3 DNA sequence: TGTGCCAGCACCATAGATCCGGGAGGTAACTACGAGCAGTACTTC.

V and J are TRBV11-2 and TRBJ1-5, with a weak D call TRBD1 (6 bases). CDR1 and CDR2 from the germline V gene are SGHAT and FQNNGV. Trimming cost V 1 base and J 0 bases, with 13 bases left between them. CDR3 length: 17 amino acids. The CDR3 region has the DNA TGTGCCAGCAGCTTAGGGGCAGGGGATTATAGCAATCAGCCCCAGCATTTT. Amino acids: CASSLGAGDYSNQPQHF.

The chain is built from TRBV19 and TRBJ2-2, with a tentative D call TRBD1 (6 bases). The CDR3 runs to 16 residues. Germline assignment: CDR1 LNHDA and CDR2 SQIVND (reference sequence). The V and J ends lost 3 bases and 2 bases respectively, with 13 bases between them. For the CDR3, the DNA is TGTGCCAGTAGTATCCTGAGACAGGTTAACACCGGGGAGCTGTTTTTT. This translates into CASSILRQVNTGELFF.